These 21 T cell receptor beta chains share one sample of origin, sequenced in a study of T cells after yellow fever vaccination. TCRdb passed the 5' RACE reads through MiXCR, listing each CDR3 protein once. The data contain 510,000 or so distinct CDR3 sequences, approximately 21% of them singletons. Sample: PBMCs, taken 15 days after the yellow fever booster vaccination. The receptors derive from a man aged 25 to 45 who received the YFV17D yellow fever vaccine.

The J gene is TRBJ2-7, the V gene TRBV7-2, with TRBD1 as a possible D gene (5 bases). Trimming pared 3 bases from V and 5 bases from J, leaving 11 bases between. The CDR3 totals 13 residues. The germline gives CDR1 SGHTA, CDR2 FQGNSA. CDR3 bases: TGTGCCAGCAGCTTCGGCAGGGCGAACGAGCAGTACTTC. This encodes CASSFGRANEQYF. The full variable domain, in which reference TRBV7-2 and TRBJ2-7 provide the parts outside the CDR3, is GAGVSQSPSNKVTEKGKDVELRCDPISGHTALYWYRQSLGQGLEFLIYFQGNSAPDKSGLPSDRFSAERTGGSVSTLTIQRTQQEDSAVYLCASSFGRANEQYFGPGTRLTVT.

The J gene is TRBJ2-3, the V gene TRBV12-3 or TRBV12-4; no definite D call. The CDR3 spans 12 residues. V lost 6 bases and J 0 bases, leaving 4 bases between the germline ends. In DNA form, the CDR3 reads TGTGCCAGCAGGACTAGCACAGATACGCAGTATTTT. Protein sequence: CASRTSTDTQYF.

This clonotype showed up just a few times. J is TRBJ2-7 and V is TRBV6-1; D is tentatively TRBD1 or TRBD2 (5 bases each). There are 15 residues in the CDR3. Germline V lookup: CDR1 MNHNS, CDR2 SASEGT. Trimming removed 4 bases at V and 5 bases at J, with 18 bases between. The CDR3 DNA reads as TGTGCCAGCAGTGCACTCAACAAGGGACCCCACGAGCAGTACTTC. This encodes CASSALNKGPHEQYF.

The chain uses TRBV12-3 or TRBV12-4 and TRBJ2-7, with TRBD2 identical over 7 bases. The CDR3 runs to 15 residues. J was trimmed by 7 bases and V by 1 base; bases with no gene match: 10. CDR3: CASSLGGPMGGEQYF. DNA for the CDR3: TGTGCCAGCAGTTTAGGGGGCCCCATGGGAGGGGAGCAGTACTTC.

This clonotype was picked up a small number of times. The chain combines TRBV2 with TRBJ1-2, with D tentatively TRBD1 (5 bases). V lost 2 bases, J lost 7 bases, and 14 bases lay in between. The CDR3 has 14 amino acids. The germline gives CDR1 SNHLY, CDR2 FYNNEI. The CDR3 region is CASSERAGSRGYTF. In nucleotides, the CDR3 is TGTGCCAGCAGTGAACGGGCAGGGAGCCGTGGCTACACCTTC.

This chain joins TRBV3-1 and TRBJ1-1; 7 positions agree with TRBD1. The CDR3 has 15 amino acids. V shed 2 bases and J 1 base; nucleotides not matched to a gene: 4. Germline V CDR1 and CDR2: LGHDT, YNNKEL (reference sequence). This CDR3 reads CASSQLGQPNTEAFF. The CDR3 bases are TGTGCCAGCAGCCAATTGGGACAGCCGAACACTGAAGCTTTCTTT. Filled out from reference TRBV3-1 and TRBJ1-1, the complete variable domain reads DTAVSQTPKYLVTQMGNDKSIKCEQNLGHDTMYWYKQDSKKFLKIMFSYNNKELIINETVPNRFSPKSPDKAHLNLHINSLELGDSAVYFCASSQLGQPNTEAFFGQGTRLTVV.

The chain couples TRBV11-2 to TRBJ1-2; D not certain. Germline V gene data show CDR1 as SGHAT and CDR2 as FQNNGV. The CDR3 consists of 11 residues. Deletions cut 5 bases from V and 6 bases from J, with 7 bases between. The CDR3 nucleotides read TGTGCCAGCAGCCCGAACGATGGCTACACCTTC. Encoded protein: CASSPNDGYTF.

The sample holds a few counts of this clonotype. The J gene is TRBJ2-5, the V gene TRBV5-1, with TRBD1 matching 11 bases. V was pared by 3 bases and J by 1 base, with 5 bases of the junction left unmatched. Germline assignment: CDR1 SGHRS and CDR2 YFSETQ. This CDR3 region has 16 residues. CDR3 in DNA: TGCGCCAGCAGCTGGACGGGACAGGGGGTCCAAGAGACCCAGTACTTC. Protein sequence: CASSWTGQGVQETQYF. Combining the CDR3 with reference TRBV5-1 and TRBJ2-5 gives the whole variable domain KAGVTQTPRYLIKTRGQQVTLSCSPISGHRSVSWYQQTPGQGLQFLFEYFSETQRNKGNFPGRFSGRQFSNSRSEMNVSTLELGDSALYLCASSWTGQGVQETQYFGPGTRLLVL.

The chain links TRBV7-8 to TRBJ2-1, with TRBD1 matching over 10 bases. J lost 4 bases, V lost 2 bases, and 8 bases had no gene match. CDR3 length equals 17 residues. Germline V gene data show CDR1 as SGHVS and CDR2 as FQNEAQ. The chain's CDR3 is CASSLPTGQGMYNEQFF. The CDR3 bases are TGTGCCAGCAGCTTACCTACGGGACAGGGGATGTACAATGAGCAGTTCTTC.

The V call is TRBV19, the J call TRBJ2-7; TRBD1 matches at 8 bases. This CDR3 region has 13 residues. Germline assignment: CDR1 LNHDA and CDR2 SQIVND (reference sequence). The V segment lost 9 bases and the J segment 0 bases; nucleotides outside the gene matches: 4. The CDR3 DNA reads as TGTGCCAGCCGGGACAGGAGCTCCTACGAGCAGTACTTC. This gives the protein CASRDRSSYEQYF. The full variable domain, its missing parts supplied by reference TRBV19 and TRBJ2-7, is DGGITQSPKYLFRKEGQNVTLSCEQNLNHDAMYWYRQDPGQGLRLIYYSQIVNDFQKGDIAEGYSVSREKKESFPLTVTSAQKNPTAFYLCASRDRSSYEQYFGPGTRLTVT.

There are a few counts of this clonotype. The V and J genes are TRBV28 and TRBJ2-5; D is perhaps TRBD1 (5 bases). Trimming left V 5 bases short and J 0 bases short, with 7 bases between. Germline lookup yields CDR1 MDHEN and CDR2 SYDVKM. The CDR3 contains 13 residues. The CDR3 DNA is TGTGCCAGCAGTGACAGTTACCAAGAGACCCAGTACTTC. Protein product: CASSDSYQETQYF.

The chain joins TRBV19 to TRBJ2-1; D is perhaps TRBD2 (6 bases). V lost 5 bases and J 10 bases, leaving 15 bases between the germline ends. The CDR3 is made up of 13 amino acids. Germline values: CDR1 LNHDA, CDR2 SQIVND (reference sequence). The CDR3 bases are TGTGCCAGTAGTGTAGGGTACCGGGGGGAGCAGTTCTTC. Translating gives CASSVGYRGEQFF.

The V gene is TRBV3-1, the J gene TRBJ2-7; D ambiguous. Trimming took off 0 bases at V and 2 bases at J, with 8 bases between the two ends. This CDR3 is 14 amino acids long. Germline V gene lookup returns CDR1 LGHDT and CDR2 YNNKEL (reference sequence). This CDR3 reads CASSQDPIAYEQYF. CDR3 sequence (DNA): TGTGCCAGCAGCCAAGATCCTATAGCCTACGAGCAGTACTTC.

This clonotype appeared a few times. The genes are TRBV4-3 and TRBJ2-7; perhaps D is TRBD1 or TRBD2 (5 bases each). The CDR3 is 14 residues long. V was shortened by 7 bases and J by 5 bases, with 18 bases between the two germline ends. The V gene's germline CDR1 is LGHNA and CDR2 YSLEER. CDR3 sequence: CASTTGPLVNEQYF. The CDR3 region has the DNA TGCGCCAGCACTACGGGACCGTTGGTTAACGAGCAGTACTTC.

J is TRBJ2-2 and V is TRBV6-1, with 10 bases that match TRBD1. After removal of 6 bases from V and 7 bases from J, the junction contained 8 bases not matched to a gene. The germline CDR1 and CDR2 sequences are MNHNS and SASEGT. This CDR3 comprises 15 residues. CDR3 bases: TGTGCCAGCAGCCCCGGGACAGGGGTTGACGGGGAGCTGTTTTTT. It specifies CASSPGTGVDGELFF.

A few counts support this clonotype. V and J are TRBV2 and TRBJ2-1; a possible D gene is TRBD2 (5 bases). CDR1 is SNHLY, CDR2 FYNNEI, per germline. Trimming took 3 bases from V and 0 from J, leaving 12 bases between them. The CDR3 runs to 16 residues. CDR3 sequence: CASSEISRGSYNEQFF. The CDR3 bases are TGTGCCAGCAGTGAGATCAGCCGGGGCTCCTACAATGAGCAGTTCTTC.

CDR3 residues: CSAKKEVETQYF. The CDR3 DNA reads as TGCAGTGCCAAGAAGGAAGTGGAGACCCAGTACTTC. The chain recombines TRBV20-1 with TRBJ2-5, with D unclear. This CDR3 is 12 amino acids long. Trimming removed 6 bases at V and 5 bases at J, with 13 bases between. Germline V gives CDR1 DFQATT, CDR2 SNEGSKA (reference sequence).

V usage is TRBV29-1 and J usage is TRBJ2-5; a possible D gene is TRBD2 (5 bases). The CDR3 has 11 amino acids. Trimming removed 8 bases at V and 5 bases at J, with 12 bases between. Germline V gene sequence: CDR1 SQVTM, CDR2 ANQGSEA. The CDR3, as DNA: TGCAGCTTCAGCCCGGGGGAGACCCAGTACTTC. This gives the protein CSFSPGETQYF.

This clonotype was seen a handful of times. V and J are TRBV6-6 and TRBJ1-2, with 10 bases aligning to TRBD1. V dropped 6 bases and J dropped 13; count of bases not matched to a gene: 11. CDR3 length: 13 residues. Looked up from germline, CDR1 is MNHNY and CDR2 is SVGAGI (reference sequence). The CDR3 is CASSPGTGARGTF. The CDR3 nucleotides read TGTGCCAGCAGCCCCGGGACAGGGGCGAGAGGCACCTTC.

This rearrangement joins TRBV27 to TRBJ2-3, with D perhaps being TRBD1 or TRBD2 (6 bases each). Trimming cost V 6 bases and J 2 bases, with 15 bases left between them. This CDR3 comprises 15 residues. The germline V gene has CDR1 MNHEY and CDR2 SMNVEV (reference sequence). CDR3 region: CASRQSGGPTDTQYF. The CDR3 nucleotides are TGTGCCAGCAGACAATCTGGGGGGCCCACAGATACGCAGTATTTT.

This clonotype has more than one count but fewer than ten. J is TRBJ2-1 and V is TRBV29-1; weak D call: TRBD2 (6 bases). Germline CDR1 and CDR2: SQVTM and ANQGSEA. The length of the CDR3 is 13 residues. V lost 4 bases and J 6 bases, leaving 13 bases between the germline ends. For the CDR3, the DNA is TGCAGCGTTGGTTATACTAGCCCCAATGAGCAGTTCTTC. Encoded protein: CSVGYTSPNEQFF.